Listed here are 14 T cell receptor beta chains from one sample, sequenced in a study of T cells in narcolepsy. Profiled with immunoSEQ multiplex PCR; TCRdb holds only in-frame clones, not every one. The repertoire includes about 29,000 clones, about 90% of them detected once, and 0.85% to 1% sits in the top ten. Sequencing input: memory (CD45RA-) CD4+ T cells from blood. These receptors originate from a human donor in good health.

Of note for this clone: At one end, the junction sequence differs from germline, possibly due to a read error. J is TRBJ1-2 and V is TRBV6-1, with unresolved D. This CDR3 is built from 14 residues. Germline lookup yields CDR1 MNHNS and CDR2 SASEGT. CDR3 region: CASNEIRGDRRYTF. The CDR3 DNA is TGTGCCAGCAATGAAATTCGGGGAGACCGGAGGTACACCTTC.

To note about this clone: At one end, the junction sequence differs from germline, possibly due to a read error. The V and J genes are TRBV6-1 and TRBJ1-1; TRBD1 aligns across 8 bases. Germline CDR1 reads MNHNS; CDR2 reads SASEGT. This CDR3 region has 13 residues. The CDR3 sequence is CASSVYRGTGAFF. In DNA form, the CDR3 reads TGTGCCAGCAGTGTCTACAGGGGGACTGGAGCTTTCTTT.

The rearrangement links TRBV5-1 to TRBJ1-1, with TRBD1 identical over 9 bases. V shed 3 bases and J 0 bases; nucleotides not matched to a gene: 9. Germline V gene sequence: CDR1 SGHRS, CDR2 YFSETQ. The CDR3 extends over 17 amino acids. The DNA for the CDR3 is TGCGCCAGCAGCTCCACCACAGGGGGCTTCATGAACACTGAAGCTTTCTTT. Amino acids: CASSSTTGGFMNTEAFF.

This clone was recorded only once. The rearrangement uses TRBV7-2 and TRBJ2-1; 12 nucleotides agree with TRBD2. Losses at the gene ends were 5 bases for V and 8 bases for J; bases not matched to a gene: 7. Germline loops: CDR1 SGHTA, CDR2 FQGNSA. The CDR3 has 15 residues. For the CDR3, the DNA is TGTGCCAGCAGCCTTCTAGCGGGAGGGGTGGATGAGCAGTTCTTC. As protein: CASSLLAGGVDEQFF.

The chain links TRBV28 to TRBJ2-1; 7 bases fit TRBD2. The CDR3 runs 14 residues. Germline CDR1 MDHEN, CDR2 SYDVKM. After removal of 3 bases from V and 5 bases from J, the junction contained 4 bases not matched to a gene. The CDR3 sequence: CASSFMREHNEQFF. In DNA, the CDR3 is TGTGCCAGCAGTTTTATGCGGGAGCACAATGAGCAGTTCTTC.

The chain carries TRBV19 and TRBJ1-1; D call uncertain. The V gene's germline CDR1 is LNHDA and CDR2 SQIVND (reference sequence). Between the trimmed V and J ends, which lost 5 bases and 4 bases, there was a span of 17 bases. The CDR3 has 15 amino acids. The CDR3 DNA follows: TGTGCCAGTAGTGGAAGAGCGATCTCGGGCACTGAAGCTTTCTTT. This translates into CASSGRAISGTEAFF. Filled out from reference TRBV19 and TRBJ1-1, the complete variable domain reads DGGITQSPKYLFRKEGQNVTLSCEQNLNHDAMYWYRQDPGQGLRLIYYSQIVNDFQKGDIAEGYSVSREKKESFPLTVTSAQKNPTAFYLCASSGRAISGTEAFFGQGTRLTVV.

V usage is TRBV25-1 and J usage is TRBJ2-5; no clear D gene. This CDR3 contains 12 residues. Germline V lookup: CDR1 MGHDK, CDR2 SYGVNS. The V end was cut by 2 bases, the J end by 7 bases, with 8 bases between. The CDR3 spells CASSEKIGTQYF. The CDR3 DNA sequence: TGTGCCAGCAGTGAAAAGATTGGGACCCAGTACTTC.

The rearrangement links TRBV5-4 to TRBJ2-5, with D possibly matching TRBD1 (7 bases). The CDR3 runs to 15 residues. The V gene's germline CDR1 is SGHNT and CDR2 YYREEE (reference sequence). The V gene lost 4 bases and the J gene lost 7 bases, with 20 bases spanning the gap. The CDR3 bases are TGTGCCAGCAGCCTCGACCCGGAGGGGGCCCGGACCCAGTACTTC. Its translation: CASSLDPEGARTQYF.

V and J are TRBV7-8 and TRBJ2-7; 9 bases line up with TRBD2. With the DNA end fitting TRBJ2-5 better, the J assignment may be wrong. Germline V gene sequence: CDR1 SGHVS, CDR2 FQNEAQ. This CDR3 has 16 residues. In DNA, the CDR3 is TGTGCCAGCAGCTTAGGGTGGTCTAGCGGGGTGGAGACCCAGTACTTC. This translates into CASSLGWSSGVETQYF.

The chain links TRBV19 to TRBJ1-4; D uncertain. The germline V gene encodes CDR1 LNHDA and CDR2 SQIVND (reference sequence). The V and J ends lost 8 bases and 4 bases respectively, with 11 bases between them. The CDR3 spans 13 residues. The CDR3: CASRRQSNEKLFF. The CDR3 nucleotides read TGTGCCAGTCGGCGGCAGAGTAATGAAAAACTGTTTTTT.

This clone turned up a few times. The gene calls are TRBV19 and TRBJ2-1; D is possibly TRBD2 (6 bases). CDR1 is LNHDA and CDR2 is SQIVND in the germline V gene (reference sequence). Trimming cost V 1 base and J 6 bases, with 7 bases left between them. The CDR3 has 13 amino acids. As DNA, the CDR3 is TGTGCCAGTAGTATAGCGACTAGCAATGAGCAGTTCTTC. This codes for CASSIATSNEQFF.

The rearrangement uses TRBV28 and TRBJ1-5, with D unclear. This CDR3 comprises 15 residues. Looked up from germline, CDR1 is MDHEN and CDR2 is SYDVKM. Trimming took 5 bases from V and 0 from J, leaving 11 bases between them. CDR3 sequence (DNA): TGTGCCAGCAGTAAGCAGAGATATAGCAATCAGCCCCAGCATTTT. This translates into CASSKQRYSNQPQHF.

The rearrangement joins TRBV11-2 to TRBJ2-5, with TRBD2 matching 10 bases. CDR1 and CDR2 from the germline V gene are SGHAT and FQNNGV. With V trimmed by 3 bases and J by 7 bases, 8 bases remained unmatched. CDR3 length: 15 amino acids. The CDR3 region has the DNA TGTGCCAGCAGCTTTCTAGCGGGGGTTCAGGGGACCCAGTACTTC. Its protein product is CASSFLAGVQGTQYF.

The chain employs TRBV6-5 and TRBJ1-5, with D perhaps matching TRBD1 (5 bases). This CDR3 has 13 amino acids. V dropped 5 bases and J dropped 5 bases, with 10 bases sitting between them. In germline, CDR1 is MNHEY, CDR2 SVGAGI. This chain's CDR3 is CASSRDGYQPQHF. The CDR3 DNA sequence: TGTGCCAGCAGTCGGGACGGATATCAGCCCCAGCATTTT.